The 8 T cell receptor beta chains below all came from one sample that was sequenced in a study of OX40 agonist ivuxolimab in advanced cancers. Data came from immunoSEQ multiplex PCR; TCRdb stores just in-frame clones and leaves some out. This sample carries 66,000 or so clones, 85% of them seen once, and the ten largest clones take 3.5% to 4.5%. The sequencing here drew on CD4+ or CD8+ T cells sorted from blood, taken in a trial of the OX40 agonist ivuxolimab. These receptors all stem from an adult with an advanced solid tumor such as melanoma, head and neck, liver or kidney cancer.

The chain links TRBV7-6 to TRBJ2-7, with 9 bases identical to TRBD1. Germline V gives CDR1 SGHVS, CDR2 FNYEAQ. CDR3 length: 15 residues. The trim removed 5 bases at V and 2 bases at J, leaving 7 bases unmatched. The DNA for the CDR3 is TGTGCCAGCAGCAAAGGGACAGGGATGGCCTACGAGCAGTACTTC. This codes for CASSKGTGMAYEQYF.

The V gene is TRBV2, the J gene TRBJ1-5; TRBD1 matches 10 bases. CDR3 length: 17 amino acids. Germline V gives CDR1 SNHLY, CDR2 FYNNEI. With V trimmed by 3 bases and J by 0 bases, 5 bases remained unmatched. As DNA, the CDR3 is TGTGCCAGCAGTGAGACAGGGGGCGAGTATAGCAATCAGCCCCAGCATTTT. Encoded protein: CASSETGGEYSNQPQHF.

J is TRBJ1-1 and V is TRBV10-3; possible D gene TRBD1, 5 bases. CDR1 is ENHRY and CDR2 is SYGVKD in the germline V gene. The CDR3 has 15 residues. V was shortened by 0 bases and J by 1 base, with 9 bases between the two germline ends. This CDR3 is CAISESSQGNTEAFF. CDR3 sequence (DNA): TGTGCCATCAGTGAGTCGAGTCAGGGGAACACTGAAGCTTTCTTT.

The chain combines TRBV6-4 with TRBJ2-1; TRBD2 matches at 10 bases. CDR3 size: 15 residues. The germline V gene encodes CDR1 MRHNA and CDR2 SNTAGT. V was clipped by 5 bases and J by 7 bases; unmatched bases: 8. DNA for the CDR3: TGTGCCAGCAGTTCGAGCGGGGGGGCGGTAAATGAGCAGTTCTTC. Amino acid sequence: CASSSSGGAVNEQFF.

The rearrangement joins TRBV28 to TRBJ1-6; 8 bases are a match to TRBD1. CDR1 is MDHEN, CDR2 SYDVKM, per germline. The CDR3 loop spans 16 amino acids. The ends lost 4 bases at V and 6 bases at J; junction bases unmatched: 8. CDR3 DNA sequence: TGTGCCAGCAGTTCCCTTGACAGGGGTAGTAATTCACCCCTCCACTTT. It is translated as CASSSLDRGSNSPLHF.

The gene calls are TRBV29-1 and TRBJ2-1; 8 positions match TRBD2. Germline V CDR1 and CDR2: SQVTM, ANQGSEA. This CDR3 is 14 amino acids long. V dropped 4 bases and J dropped 2; count of bases not matched to a gene: 4. CDR3: CSVGLAGTYNEQFF. In DNA form, the CDR3 reads TGCAGCGTTGGGTTAGCGGGAACCTACAATGAGCAGTTCTTC.

The V and J genes are TRBV7-9 and TRBJ1-4, with D unresolved. The V end lost 5 bases, the J end lost 7 bases, and 14 bases lay between the germline ends. CDR1 is SEHNR, CDR2 FQNEAQ, per germline (reference sequence). The CDR3 spans 14 residues. For the CDR3, the DNA is TGTGCCAGCAGCAGGACTGGCGGAGGTGAAAAACTGTTTTTT. This encodes CASSRTGGGEKLFF.

The CDR3 nucleotides read TGTGCCAGCAGCGTTAGAGGTGGCAATCAGCCCCAGCATTTT. This sequence encodes CASSVRGGNQPQHF. The genes are TRBV7-2 and TRBJ1-5; no clear D. The CDR3 totals 14 residues. Trimming removed 5 bases at V and 2 bases at J, with 10 bases between. Germline loops: CDR1 SGHTA, CDR2 FQGNSA.